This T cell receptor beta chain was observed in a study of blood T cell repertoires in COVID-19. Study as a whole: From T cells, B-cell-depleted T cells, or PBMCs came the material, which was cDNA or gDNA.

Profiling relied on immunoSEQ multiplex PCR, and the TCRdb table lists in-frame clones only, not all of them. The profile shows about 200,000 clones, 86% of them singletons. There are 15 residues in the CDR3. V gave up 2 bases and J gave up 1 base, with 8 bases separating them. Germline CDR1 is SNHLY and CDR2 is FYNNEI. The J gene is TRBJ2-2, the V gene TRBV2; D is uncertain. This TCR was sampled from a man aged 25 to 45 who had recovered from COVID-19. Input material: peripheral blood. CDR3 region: CASSEYGENTGELFF. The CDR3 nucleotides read TGTGCCAGCAGTGAATACGGAGAGAACACCGGGGAGCTGTTTTTT. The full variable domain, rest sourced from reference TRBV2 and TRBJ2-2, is EPEVTQTPSHQVTQMGQEVILRCVPISNHLYFYWYRQILGQKVEFLVSFYNNEISEKSEIFDDQFSVERPDGSNFTLKIRSTKLEDSAMYFCASSEYGENTGELFFGEGSRLTVL.